This T cell receptor (beta chain) was obtained from a study of T and B cells in COVID-19 patients. Each TRB amplification used 250-500 ng of genomic DNA from blood. BIOMED2 TRB-A/B primer pools were used in multiplex TRB PCR. From the multiplex PCR reads, TCRdb called clonotypes with MiXCR, one entry per CDR3 protein. The top ten hold 7% to 7.5% of the sample, which has 13,000 to 15,000 distinct CDR3 sequences, about 28% seen once. Trimming pared 0 bases from V and 0 bases from J, leaving 7 bases between. The V gene's germline CDR1 is MNHEY and CDR2 SVGAGI. CDR3 size: 15 residues. This clonotype is classed as medium-sized.

J is TRBJ2-3 and V is TRBV6-5, with D unclear. The origin of this receptor is a human donor who had recovered from COVID-19. Material: blood. This CDR3 reads CASSYSDGSTDTQYF. Written as DNA, the CDR3 is TGTGCCAGCAGTTACTCGGACGGTAGCACAGATACGCAGTATTTT.